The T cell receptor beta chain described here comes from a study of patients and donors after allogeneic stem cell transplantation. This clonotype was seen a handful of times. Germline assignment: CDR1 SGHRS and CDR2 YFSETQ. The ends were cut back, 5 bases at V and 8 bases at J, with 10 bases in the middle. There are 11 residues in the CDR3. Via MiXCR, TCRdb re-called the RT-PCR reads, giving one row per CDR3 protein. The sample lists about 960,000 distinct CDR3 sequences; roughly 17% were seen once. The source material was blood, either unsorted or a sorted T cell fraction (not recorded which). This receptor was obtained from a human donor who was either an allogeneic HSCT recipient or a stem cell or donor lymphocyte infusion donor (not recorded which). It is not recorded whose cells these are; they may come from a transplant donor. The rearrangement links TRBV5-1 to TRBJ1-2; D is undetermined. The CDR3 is CASSDGWGYTF. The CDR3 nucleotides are TGCGCCAGCAGTGACGGTTGGGGCTACACCTTC.